Sequencing of this TCR beta chain was carried out in a study of blood T cells in healthy people across ages. Of note for this clonotype: The antigen remains undetermined.

Study-wide points: When set beside aged donors, long-lived donors presented more naive CD4+ cells and higher diversity.

PCR was performed a second time for about 7 to 11 cycles using a sample-barcoded 5' primer and a J-beta primer mix. TCRdb recomputed calls from the 5' RACE reads with MiXCR, one row per CDR3 protein. Found here are over 600,000 distinct CDR3 sequences, about 46% of them singletons; the top ten hold 15% to 20%. This clonotype was sampled from a man aged 80 or over in good health. Sequencing used blood.

The CDR3 region has the DNA TGCAGTGCTAGAGAAGGTAGCGTCGCAGATACGCAGTATTTT. Its protein is CSAREGSVADTQYF. This chain joins TRBV20-1 and TRBJ2-3, with TRBD2 as a possible D gene (5 bases). The CDR3 is 14 amino acids. Germline lookup yields CDR1 DFQATT and CDR2 SNEGSKA (reference sequence). The ends were cut back, 0 bases at V and 4 bases at J, with 11 bases in the middle.